This section outlines one T cell receptor beta chain sequence together with its context. The data were obtained in a study of OX40 agonist ivuxolimab in advanced cancers. Across the study: A partial response was reached by three patients: one with hepatocellular carcinoma and two with cutaneous melanoma.

This table comes from immunoSEQ multiplex PCR, and its TCRdb copy is limited to in-frame clones, with some not included. The table records under 95,000 clones, 86% of them present only once. J lost 15 bases, V lost 9 bases, and 16 bases had no gene match. The CDR3 length is 13 residues. Germline V gene lookup returns CDR1 LNHDA and CDR2 SQIVND (reference sequence). The chain uses TRBV19 and TRBJ2-1; 8 bases are a match to TRBD2. This receptor was taken from an adult with an advanced solid tumor such as melanoma, head and neck, liver or kidney cancer. This specimen consisted of CD4+ or CD8+ T cells sorted from blood, obtained in a trial of the OX40 agonist ivuxolimab. The CDR3, as DNA: TGTGCCAGCACCGGGCGGGAGGATATCCAAGGGTTCTTC. Translation: CASTGREDIQGFF. Drawing the rest from reference TRBV19 and TRBJ2-1, the complete variable domain is DGGITQSPKYLFRKEGQNVTLSCEQNLNHDAMYWYRQDPGQGLRLIYYSQIVNDFQKGDIAEGYSVSREKKESFPLTVTSAQKNPTAFYLCASTGREDIQGFFGPGTRLTVL.